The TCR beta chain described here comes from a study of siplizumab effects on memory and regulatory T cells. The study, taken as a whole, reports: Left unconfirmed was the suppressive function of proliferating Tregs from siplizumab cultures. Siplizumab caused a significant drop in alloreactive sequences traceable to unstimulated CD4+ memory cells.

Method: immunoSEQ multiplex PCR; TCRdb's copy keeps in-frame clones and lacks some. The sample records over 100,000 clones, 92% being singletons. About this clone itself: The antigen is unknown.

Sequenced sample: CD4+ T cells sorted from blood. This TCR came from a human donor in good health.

The CDR3 nucleotides read TGCGCCAGCAGCGGCCTGGTCACTAGCACAGATACGCAGTATTTT. Translating it yields CASSGLVTSTDTQYF. The J gene is TRBJ2-3, the V gene TRBV5-1; D remains ambiguous. Germline-derived CDR1 and CDR2 are SGHRS and YFSETQ. This CDR3 region has 15 residues. The ends were cut back, 4 bases at V and 0 bases at J, with 12 bases in the middle.